The clone carrying this T cell receptor beta chain came up a few times. As yet, its antigen is unknown. The sample belongs to a study of identical twins. One entry per CDR3 protein, called by TCRdb with MiXCR from the 5' RACE reads. The repertoire includes about 330,000 distinct CDR3 sequences, approximately 13% of them detected once, and around 7.2% sits in the top ten. The study, taken as a whole, reports: Part of the zero-insertion signal could reflect confounding by invariant MAIT and iNKT cells. Carriage of fewer insertions was seen in abundant cord blood beta clonotypes, whereas memory repertoires showed none.

Germline V gene sequence: CDR1 MGHRA, CDR2 YSYEKL. The CDR3 has 16 residues. The ends were cut back, 0 bases at V and 0 bases at J, with 12 bases in the middle. Everyone who donated was a healthy Caucasian. The same data also went into a second study, on yellow fever vaccine responses in identical twins.

The specimen sequenced was CD8+ T cells sorted from blood. V usage is TRBV4-1 and J usage is TRBJ2-7; D possibly uses TRBD1 or TRBD2 (6 bases each). The clonotype comes from a woman younger than 35 in good health. DNA of the CDR3: TGCGCCAGCAGCCAAGATTGGCCGGGGGCCTCCTACGAGCAGTACTTC. Translated: CASSQDWPGASYEQYF.